These 8 T cell receptor beta chains were all obtained from the same sample, sequenced in a study of cytomegalovirus exposure and HLA in healthy donors. A multiplex PCR was run with 60 Vbeta primers and 13 Jbeta primers. The method was immunoSEQ multiplex PCR; TCRdb's version includes in-frame clones alone and lacks a portion of them. The table has 120,000 to 150,000 clones, around three fifths seen once. The sequencing input was PBMCs. These receptors originate from a male donor in good health and CMV-seronegative.

The chain uses TRBV7-9 and TRBJ1-4; D ambiguous. V lost 8 bases and J 7 bases, leaving 5 bases between the germline ends. The CDR3 is made up of 10 amino acids. CDR1 and CDR2 from the germline V gene are SEHNR and FQNEAQ (reference sequence). The CDR3 sequence is CASLGEKLFF. In DNA, the CDR3 is TGTGCCAGCCTCGGTGAAAAACTGTTTTTT.

In its sample, this clone was seen a few times. This chain connects TRBV19 to TRBJ2-5; 7 bases match TRBD1. V shed 5 bases, J shed 5 bases, and the junction held 5 bases outside the gene matches. CDR3 length: 13 residues. Germline V gene lookup returns CDR1 LNHDA and CDR2 SQIVND (reference sequence). The CDR3 bases are TGTGCCAGTAGTTCCGGGACAGCGGAGACCCAGTACTTC. Translated, it gives CASSSGTAETQYF.

The chain is built from TRBV11-2 and TRBJ1-2, with TRBD1 matching over 7 bases. Germline loops: CDR1 SGHAT, CDR2 FQNNGV. Trimming removed 4 bases from V and 2 bases from J; junction bases left unmatched: 1. The CDR3 has 13 residues. Written as DNA, the CDR3 is TGTGCCAGCAGCTCGGGACAGAACTATGGCTACACCTTC. It specifies CASSSGQNYGYTF. The full variable domain, rest sourced from reference TRBV11-2 and TRBJ1-2, is EAGVAQSPRYKIIEKRQSVAFWCNPISGHATLYWYQQILGQGPKLLIQFQNNGVVDDSQLPKDRFSAERLKGVDSTLKIQPAKLEDSAVYLCASSSGQNYGYTFGSGTRLTVV.

This clone was detected a few times. Compared with germline, one end of the junction differs, possibly owing to a read error. This rearrangement joins TRBV30 to TRBJ2-5; D perhaps matches TRBD2 (7 bases). The germline gives CDR1 GTSNPN, CDR2 SVGIG (reference sequence). The CDR3 runs to 13 residues. This chain's CDR3 is CAGRGGHEETQYF. DNA for the CDR3: TGTGCCGGGAGGGGGGGGCACGAAGAGACCCAGTACTTC.

The chain combines TRBV7-9 with TRBJ2-2, with D possibly being TRBD1 (6 bases). V was clipped by 2 bases and J by 1 base, with 14 bases between them. Germline V gene data show CDR1 as SEHNR and CDR2 as FQNEAQ (reference sequence). CDR3 size: 17 residues. CDR3 region: CASSLMAPTGNTGELFF. The CDR3 DNA sequence: TGTGCCAGCAGCTTAATGGCCCCGACAGGGAACACCGGGGAGCTGTTTTTT.

This chain joins TRBV6-5 and TRBJ2-5; 9 positions match TRBD1. Looked up from germline, CDR1 is MNHEY and CDR2 is SVGAGI. This CDR3 is built from 15 residues. J gave up 4 bases and V 7 bases, and 10 bases lay outside the gene matches. The CDR3 spells CASTLQGAGGETQYF. CDR3 sequence (DNA): TGTGCCAGCACTCTACAGGGGGCCGGTGGAGAGACCCAGTACTTC.

V usage is TRBV7-9 and J usage is TRBJ2-2, with 7 bases aligning to TRBD2. V shed 2 bases and J 2 bases; nucleotides not matched to a gene: 2. Germline V gives CDR1 SEHNR, CDR2 FQNEAQ (reference sequence). The CDR3 extends over 15 amino acids. CDR3 sequence reads: CASSLLAVNTGELFF. The CDR3 nucleotides are TGTGCCAGCAGCTTACTAGCGGTTAACACCGGGGAGCTGTTTTTT.

This clone was counted a few times. V usage is TRBV6-5 and J usage is TRBJ1-6; TRBD1 matches 7 bases. Germline V gene sequence: CDR1 MNHEY, CDR2 SVGAGI. V lost 1 base, J lost 9 bases, and 6 bases stayed unmatched. This CDR3 has 15 amino acids. The CDR3 here is CASSYFTTGSSPLHF. The CDR3 DNA reads as TGTGCCAGCAGTTACTTTACGACAGGGTCTTCACCCCTCCACTTT.